This paragraph covers one T cell receptor (beta chain) sequence. The entry originates in a study of blood T cell repertoires in COVID-19. The CDR3 runs to 14 residues. Deletions cut 4 bases from V and 1 base from J, with 10 bases between. Germline V lookup: CDR1 ENHRY, CDR2 SYGVKD. Donors were grouped by their self-reported clinical history. Profiling relied on immunoSEQ multiplex PCR, and the TCRdb table lists in-frame clones only, not all of them. The sample contains a few hundred thousand clones, 70% to 90% of which appear only once. Sequences were obtained from PBMCs or T cells enriched from blood (not recorded which). This TCR was sampled from a woman aged 25 to 39 who had recovered from COVID-19. The chain links TRBV10-3 to TRBJ1-1; the D is unclear. CDR3 DNA sequence: TGTGCCATCAGTGTAGCGGGTGGGAACACTGAAGCTTTCTTT. Its protein is CAISVAGGNTEAFF.